The 22 T cell receptor beta chains presented below share a single source sample, sequenced in a study of breast tumors, draining lymph nodes, adjacent tissues. TCRdb passed the multiplex PCR reads through MiXCR, listing each CDR3 protein once. The sample lists about 47,000 distinct CDR3 sequences; approximately 22% were seen once. Sequencing used breast tumor tissue. Every receptor here comes from a female donor with breast cancer. Some clones in this sample may be carry-over from other donors' samples.

To note about this clonotype: Just one base apart from a much larger clone, this may be a read error. The rearrangement links TRBV4-1 to TRBJ2-7, with 7 bases matching TRBD1. The germline gives CDR1 MGHRA, CDR2 YSYEKL. There are 15 residues in the CDR3. The CDR3 region has the DNA TGCGCCAGCAGCCAAGAACCAGGGGGAACCTACGGGCAGTACTTC. Translated, it gives CASSQEPGGTYGQYF.

The gene calls are TRBV5-4 and TRBJ2-5; D is unclear. The V end lost 1 base, the J end lost 5 bases, and 9 bases lay between the germline ends. The germline gives CDR1 SGHNT, CDR2 YYREEE (reference sequence). The CDR3 runs to 13 residues. CDR3 protein: CASSLFEEETQYF. Written as DNA, the CDR3 is TGTGCCAGCAGCTTGTTTGAGGAGGAGACCCAGTACTTC.

This clonotype is a singleton in its sample. V and J are TRBV20-1 and TRBJ2-3, with 7 bases aligning to TRBD2. With V trimmed by 3 bases and J by 9 bases, 6 bases remained unmatched. The CDR3 contains 12 residues. Germline CDR1 reads DFQATT; CDR2 reads SNEGSKA (reference sequence). This CDR3 reads CSARGDYLTQYF. The CDR3, as DNA: TGCAGTGCTAGGGGGGACTACCTAACGCAGTATTTT.

The CDR3 DNA follows: TGTGCCAGCAATAGTGGGGGGGGCTATGGCTACACCTTC. This sequence encodes CASNSGGGYGYTF. V gene TRBV3-1 combines with J gene TRBJ1-2; perhaps TRBD1 as D (5 bases). V was trimmed by 7 bases and J by 4 bases, leaving 13 bases between them. CDR1 and CDR2 (germline): LGHDT, YNNKEL (reference sequence). The CDR3 has 13 residues.

This sequence joins TRBV28 and TRBJ1-2, with no clear D. The CDR3 is made up of 11 amino acids. CDR1 and CDR2 (germline): MDHEN, SYDVKM. V was shortened by 4 bases and J by 6 bases, with 6 bases between the two germline ends. CDR3 residues: CASSYRDGYTF. As DNA, the CDR3 is TGTGCCAGCAGTTATCGGGATGGCTACACCTTC.

The sample holds many counts of this clonotype. The J gene is TRBJ2-7, the V gene TRBV10-3, with TRBD1 as a possible D gene (6 bases). This CDR3 comprises 12 residues. Trimming removed 8 bases at V and 4 bases at J, with 12 bases between. CDR1 is ENHRY, CDR2 SYGVKD, per germline. The CDR3 nucleotides are TGTGCCATCCAGGGGCCGGCATACGAGCAGTACTTC. This encodes CAIQGPAYEQYF.

This clonotype occurred once. V usage is TRBV29-1 and J usage is TRBJ1-1, with TRBD1 identical over 7 bases. Trimming cost V 2 bases and J 6 bases; bases outside gene matches: 6. This CDR3 is 13 amino acids long. Germline-derived CDR1 and CDR2 are SQVTM and ANQGSEA. CDR3 in amino acids: CSVERGGGSEAFF. The DNA of the CDR3 is TGCAGCGTTGAACGAGGGGGCGGGTCTGAAGCTTTCTTT.

A note on this clonotype: A much more abundant neighbour one base away suggests this may be a read error. The chain is built from TRBV7-9 and TRBJ2-1; D is uncertain. The germline CDR1 and CDR2 sequences are SEHNR and FQNEAQ (reference sequence). Trimming stripped 5 bases from V and 5 bases from J, with 13 bases between. This CDR3 spans 14 amino acids. The CDR3 DNA sequence: TGTGCCAGCAGCCTAAGCCTAGGCCACAATGAGCAGTTCTTC. Its translation: CASSLSLGHNEQFF.

The sample holds many counts of this clonotype. The rearrangement uses TRBV18 and TRBJ2-2; D might be TRBD1 or TRBD2, each matching 5 bases. Trimming removed 0 bases at V and 0 bases at J, with 14 bases between. The CDR3 is 18 amino acids. Looked up from germline, CDR1 is KGHSH and CDR2 is LQKENI. The CDR3 loop reads CASSPPWGSGSNTGELFF. CDR3 nucleotide sequence: TGTGCCAGCTCACCACCTTGGGGGTCAGGTTCGAACACCGGGGAGCTGTTTTTT.

The table lists this clonotype with many counts. The chain has TRBV5-4 and TRBJ2-1; D is perhaps TRBD1 (5 bases). Germline V gene data show CDR1 as SGHNT and CDR2 as YYREEE (reference sequence). V gave up 4 bases and J gave up 3 bases, with 14 bases separating them. This CDR3 contains 15 residues. The CDR3 spells CASSPNRGNYNEQFF. The CDR3 nucleotides are TGTGCCAGCAGCCCTAATAGGGGTAACTACAATGAGCAGTTCTTC.

The rearrangement links TRBV20-1 to TRBJ2-5; 7 bases align to TRBD2. V lost 3 bases to trimming and J lost 5 bases; unmatched junction nucleotides: 6. Germline CDR1 is DFQATT and CDR2 is SNEGSKA (reference sequence). The CDR3 is made up of 13 amino acids. The CDR3 sequence: CSASFWRGETQYF. The CDR3 DNA follows: TGCAGTGCTAGCTTCTGGCGGGGGGAGACCCAGTACTTC.

This clonotype was seen at least ten times. The CDR3 coding sequence is TGTGCCAGCAGCCAAGGACCCGGGACTGCGGGTAGCAATCAGCCCCAGCATTTT. This encodes CASSQGPGTAGSNQPQHF. This chain joins TRBV4-2 and TRBJ1-5; TRBD1 might be the D (5 bases). The CDR3 contains 18 residues. From germline, CDR1 is LGHNA and CDR2 YNFKEQ. The V and J ends lost 1 base and 0 bases respectively, with 16 bases between them.

Ten or more counts support this clonotype. This clone may be a read error of a much larger clone one base away. CDR3 sequence: CAISSIGGSEGYTF. The CDR3 nucleotides are TGTGCCATCAGTTCGATAGGGGGATCGGAGGGCTACACCTTC. The chain is built from TRBV10-3 and TRBJ1-2, with a weak D call TRBD1 (6 bases). V was shortened by 5 bases and J by 8 bases, with 18 bases between the two germline ends. Germline V gives CDR1 ENHRY, CDR2 SYGVKD. The CDR3 covers 14 residues.

The chain joins TRBV27 to TRBJ2-1; D is possibly TRBD2 (5 bases). From germline, CDR1 is MNHEY and CDR2 SMNVEV (reference sequence). Trimming removed 3 bases from V and 10 bases from J, with 7 bases in between. CDR3 length: 11 amino acids. The CDR3 region has the DNA TGTGCCAGCAGTTTGGAGCGGGAGCAGTTCTTC. It codes for CASSLEREQFF.

Note on this clonotype: A much bigger clone sits one base away, suggesting this may be a read error. The chain links TRBV6-1 to TRBJ1-3; D is unclear. Germline V CDR1 and CDR2: MNHNS, SASEGT. The CDR3 has 15 residues. CDR3 bases: TGTGCCAGCAGTGAATGGGCAGCACCTGGAAGCACCATATATTTT. The encoded protein is CASSEWAAPGSTIYF.

The sample holds many counts of this clonotype. V and J are TRBV5-5 and TRBJ2-1; the D call may be TRBD1 or TRBD2 (7 bases each). CDR1 and CDR2 from the germline V gene are SGHKS and YYEKEE (reference sequence). The CDR3 totals 15 residues. The V gene lost 5 bases and the J gene lost 8 bases, with 20 bases spanning the gap. In nucleotides, the CDR3 is TGTGCCAGCAGACTATGGACACAGGGGAGGGATGAGCAGTTCTTC. It is translated as CASRLWTQGRDEQFF.

This clonotype appeared many times. The chain employs TRBV4-2 and TRBJ1-2; D gene unclear. Germline CDR1 reads LGHNA; CDR2 reads YNFKEQ. V lost 0 bases and J 2 bases, leaving 13 bases between the germline ends. The CDR3 extends over 16 amino acids. In DNA, the CDR3 is TGTGCCAGCAGCCAAGATGATCGGGGAATAAACTATGGCTACACCTTC. Its translation is CASSQDDRGINYGYTF.

The chain couples TRBV7-8 to TRBJ2-5; TRBD1 matches 7 bases. CDR1 is SGHVS and CDR2 is FQNEAQ in the germline V gene. J gave up 3 bases and V 5 bases, and 3 bases lay outside the gene matches. CDR3 size: 13 residues. CDR3 DNA sequence: TGTGCCAGCAGCATCACAGGGGAAGAGACCCAGTACTTC. It specifies CASSITGEETQYF.

The rearrangement joins TRBV11-2 to TRBJ2-1, with 8 bases matching TRBD2. Germline V lookup: CDR1 SGHAT, CDR2 FQNNGV. The CDR3 has 15 residues. V dropped 5 bases and J dropped 6; count of bases not matched to a gene: 9. CDR3 nucleotide sequence: TGTGCCAGCAGCCTCCGACTAGCGCAAGGCAATGAGCAGTTCTTC. Translation: CASSLRLAQGNEQFF.

There are many counts of this clonotype. This chain uses TRBV27 with TRBJ1-6; D uncertain. Trimming stripped 5 bases from V and 0 bases from J, with 11 bases between. Germline V gene lookup returns CDR1 MNHEY and CDR2 SMNVEV (reference sequence). CDR3 length equals 16 residues. CDR3: CASSRTAHSYNSPLHF. The DNA for the CDR3 is TGTGCCAGCAGTCGCACTGCACACTCCTATAATTCACCCCTCCACTTT.

This clonotype is labeled as large. This chain links TRBV5-6 with TRBJ1-5; D is perhaps TRBD1 (5 bases). V lost 2 bases, J lost 2 bases, and 8 bases lay in between. This CDR3 region has 14 residues. The germline CDR1 and CDR2 sequences are SGHDT and YYEEEE. Here the CDR3 reads CASSFRRGNQPQHF. CDR3 nucleotides: TGTGCCAGCAGCTTTCGCAGGGGCAATCAGCCCCAGCATTTT.

This clonotype was seen repeatedly, ten times or more. The chain is built from TRBV6-6 and TRBJ1-3, with D uncertain. Deletions cut 4 bases from V and 0 bases from J, with 10 bases between. CDR1 and CDR2 (germline): MNHNY, SVGAGI (reference sequence). The CDR3 spans 15 residues. The CDR3, as DNA: TGTGCCAGCAGTTTGCGGGCAAACTCTGGAAACACCATATATTTT. It is translated as CASSLRANSGNTIYF.